Listed here are 20 T cell receptor beta chains from one sample, sequenced in a study of blood T cell repertoires in COVID-19. Here immunoSEQ multiplex PCR was the method, and the copy in TCRdb shows in-frame clones only, minus some. In the table there are roughly 60,000 clones, 88% of which are singletons. Input material: peripheral blood. The origin of the receptors is a man in his fifties or sixties with active COVID-19.

This chain links TRBV7-2 with TRBJ2-1; 8 bases line up with TRBD2. The CDR3 has 15 amino acids. Germline values: CDR1 SGHTA, CDR2 FQGNSA. V was pared by 1 base and J by 4 bases, with 3 bases of the junction left unmatched. CDR3 sequence: CASSLEAGGYNEQFF. In DNA form, the CDR3 reads TGTGCCAGCAGCTTAGAGGCGGGGGGTTACAATGAGCAGTTCTTC.

The V call is TRBV7-7, the J call TRBJ2-1; 9 bases map to TRBD2. Germline loops: CDR1 SSHAT, CDR2 FNYEAQ (reference sequence). With 1 base clipped from V and 9 bases from J, the junction kept 7 bases outside the gene matches. This CDR3 comprises 15 residues. DNA of the CDR3: TGTGCCAGCAGCTTAGACGGCGGGGGGGCCGTTGAGCAGTTCTTC. Protein product: CASSLDGGGAVEQFF.

V gene TRBV18 combines with J gene TRBJ1-1, with a weak D call TRBD1 (5 bases). The V gene's germline CDR1 is KGHSH and CDR2 LQKENI. This CDR3 has 13 residues. The V and J ends lost 6 bases and 0 bases respectively, with 8 bases between them. This CDR3 reads CASSDSMNTEAFF. The CDR3 DNA reads TGTGCCAGCTCCGACAGCATGAACACTGAAGCTTTCTTT.

J is TRBJ2-3 and V is TRBV24-1, with 7 bases lining up with TRBD2. CDR1 is KGHDR and CDR2 is SFDVKD in the germline V gene. The CDR3 loop spans 16 amino acids. V lost 3 bases and J lost 1; bases outside the gene matches: 6. CDR3 nucleotides: TGTGCCACCAGTGATGACCCAACTAGCGGCACAGATACGCAGTATTTT. Translating it yields CATSDDPTSGTDTQYF.

The chain employs TRBV13 and TRBJ2-3; 9 nucleotides agree with TRBD1. There are 16 residues in the CDR3. V dropped 0 bases and J dropped 6; count of bases not matched to a gene: 7. CDR1 and CDR2 (germline): PRHDT, FYEKMQ (reference sequence). CDR3 bases: TGTGCCAGCAGCTTAGGACGGACAGGGGATCTGGATACGCAGTATTTT. Translating gives CASSLGRTGDLDTQYF.

This sequence joins TRBV9 and TRBJ1-2; 11 bases are shared with TRBD1. The CDR3 has 16 residues. CDR1 and CDR2 (germline): SGDLS, YYNGEE. With 0 bases clipped from V and 5 bases from J, the junction kept 6 bases outside the gene matches. The CDR3, as DNA: TGTGCCAGCAGCGTAGGCGGGACAGGGGGAAAGTATGGCTACACCTTC. This gives the protein CASSVGGTGGKYGYTF.

V gene TRBV7-2 combines with J gene TRBJ1-6; weak D call: TRBD1 (5 bases). CDR3 length equals 15 residues. V was shortened by 1 base and J by 12 bases, with 16 bases between the two germline ends. CDR1 is SGHTA, CDR2 FQGNSA, per germline. The CDR3 DNA follows: TGTGCCAGCAGCTTAGGACAGTCCCCTTTTAGACCCCTCCACTTT. This encodes CASSLGQSPFRPLHF.

The chain is built from TRBV7-2 and TRBJ2-1; perhaps TRBD1 as D (6 bases). Germline-derived CDR1 and CDR2 are SGHTA and FQGNSA. There are 15 residues in the CDR3. The V and J ends lost 2 bases and 2 bases respectively, with 10 bases between them. The CDR3 DNA reads as TGTGCCAGCAGCTTAAAACAGGGTCCCTACAATGAGCAGTTCTTC. It yields the protein CASSLKQGPYNEQFF.

The chain combines TRBV9 with TRBJ2-3, with TRBD2 identical over 9 bases. Germline V gene sequence: CDR1 SGDLS, CDR2 YYNGEE. The CDR3 extends over 14 amino acids. Germline trimming cut 0 bases from V and 8 bases from J; bases unmatched to any gene: 4. CDR3: CASSVASGVGTQYF. For the CDR3, the DNA is TGTGCCAGCAGCGTAGCTAGCGGGGTTGGTACGCAGTATTTT.

This chain uses TRBV9 with TRBJ2-7, with 9 bases matching TRBD2. Germline V lookup: CDR1 SGDLS, CDR2 YYNGEE. The CDR3 runs to 17 residues. V dropped 4 bases and J dropped 7; count of bases not matched to a gene: 18. CDR3 loop: CASSHHYQTSGPGEQYF. In DNA, the CDR3 is TGTGCCAGCAGCCACCATTACCAGACTAGCGGTCCGGGGGAGCAGTACTTC. The variable domain in full, with the rest retrieved from reference TRBV9 and TRBJ2-7, is DSGVTQTPKHLITATGQRVTLRCSPRSGDLSVYWYQQSLDQGLQFLIQYYNGEERAKGNILERFSAQQFPDLHSELNLSSLELGDSALYFCASSHHYQTSGPGEQYFGPGTRLTVT.

The V call is TRBV5-1, the J call TRBJ2-5; weak D call: TRBD2 (6 bases). Germline lookup yields CDR1 SGHRS and CDR2 YFSETQ. V lost 2 bases, J lost 4 bases, and 15 bases lay in between. The CDR3 sequence is 15 residues long. CDR3 sequence reads: CASSLGGAGGETQYF. CDR3 DNA sequence: TGCGCCAGCAGCTTAGGCGGGGCGGGCGGAGAGACCCAGTACTTC.

The sample holds a few counts of this clone. The V and J genes are TRBV12-5 and TRBJ1-5; a weak D match, TRBD1 (6 bases). Trimming cost V 6 bases and J 4 bases, with 16 bases left between them. The CDR3 loop spans 15 amino acids. CDR1 is LGHNT, CDR2 FRNRAP, per germline. CDR3 coding DNA: TGTGCTAGTGGCAAGGAACAGGGACCTAATCAGCCCCAGCATTTT. Protein: CASGKEQGPNQPQHF.

This chain joins TRBV6-4 and TRBJ2-2, with 8 bases lining up with TRBD2. The J segment lost 3 bases and the V segment lost 6 bases, leaving 3 bases of the junction unmatched. CDR3 length: 14 residues. Per germline, CDR1 MRHNA and CDR2 SNTAGT. DNA of the CDR3: TGTGCCAGCAGGACCGGGGGGGACACCGGGGAGCTGTTTTTT. Encoded protein: CASRTGGDTGELFF.

This clone was counted a single time. The chain is built from TRBV19 and TRBJ2-7; 8 nucleotides line up with TRBD2. CDR1 is LNHDA and CDR2 is SQIVND in the germline V gene (reference sequence). The CDR3 is 15 residues long. Losses at the gene ends were 3 bases for V and 1 base for J; bases not matched to a gene: 5. The CDR3 DNA follows: TGTGCCAGTAGTATGAACGGGGGGGCATCCTACGAGCAGTACTTC. Protein: CASSMNGGASYEQYF.

As DNA, the CDR3 is TGTGCCAGCAGCTTAGGGGGCTTGAACTCCTACGAGCAGTACTTC. Translating it yields CASSLGGLNSYEQYF. This rearrangement joins TRBV7-2 to TRBJ2-7; D might be TRBD1 (5 bases). CDR3 length equals 15 residues. Trimming shortened V by 1 base and J by 0 bases, and 10 bases separated the two germline ends. Germline V lookup: CDR1 SGHTA, CDR2 FQGNSA.

This chain uses TRBV20-1 with TRBJ1-6; no clear D gene. V shed 3 bases and J shed 3 bases, with 12 bases lying between them. CDR1 is DFQATT and CDR2 is SNEGSKA in the germline V gene (reference sequence). The CDR3 contains 15 residues. For the CDR3, the DNA is TGCAGTGCTAGTGAGGCGGGCCACTATAATTCACCCCTCCACTTT. Its translation: CSASEAGHYNSPLHF.

This clone was observed a single time. This chain joins TRBV5-4 and TRBJ1-6, with 9 bases identical to TRBD1. The J segment lost 5 bases and the V segment lost 3 bases, leaving 6 bases of the junction unmatched. The length of the CDR3 is 16 residues. Germline V CDR1 and CDR2: SGHNT, YYREEE (reference sequence). CDR3 residues: CASSSGQGAHNSPLHF. Written as DNA, the CDR3 is TGTGCCAGCAGCTCGGGACAGGGAGCTCATAATTCACCCCTCCACTTT. The full variable domain, in which reference TRBV5-4 and TRBJ1-6 provide the parts outside the CDR3, is ETGVTQSPTHLIKTRGQQVTLRCSSQSGHNTVSWYQQALGQGPQFIFQYYREEENGRGNFPPRFSGLQFPNYSSELNVNALELDDSALYLCASSSGQGAHNSPLHFGNGTRLTVT.

The CDR3 DNA sequence: TGTGCCAGCAGCTTAGCAGGGGTAGAGACCCAGTACTTC. As protein: CASSLAGVETQYF. The gene calls are TRBV11-2 and TRBJ2-5; D is possibly TRBD1 (6 bases). V lost 1 base and J lost 4, with 7 bases in between. The CDR3 extends over 13 amino acids. Germline lookup yields CDR1 SGHAT and CDR2 FQNNGV.

In this sample, this clone turned up once. The chain combines TRBV9 with TRBJ2-1; weak D call: TRBD1 (7 bases). The CDR3 spans 15 residues. V shed 4 bases and J shed 9 bases, with 20 bases lying between them. Germline assignment: CDR1 SGDLS and CDR2 YYNGEE. The CDR3 protein is CASSRETGYYGEQFF. In nucleotides, the CDR3 is TGTGCCAGCAGCCGGGAGACAGGGTATTATGGTGAGCAGTTCTTC.

J is TRBJ2-3 and V is TRBV18; tentative D call: TRBD2 (5 bases). Germline CDR1 KGHSH, CDR2 LQKENI. The CDR3 extends over 15 amino acids. Between the trimmed V and J ends, which lost 2 bases and 4 bases, there was a span of 13 bases. CDR3 sequence (DNA): TGTGCCAGCTCACCAGAGAGGGAAGGAGCAGATACGCAGTATTTT. Translating it yields CASSPEREGADTQYF.